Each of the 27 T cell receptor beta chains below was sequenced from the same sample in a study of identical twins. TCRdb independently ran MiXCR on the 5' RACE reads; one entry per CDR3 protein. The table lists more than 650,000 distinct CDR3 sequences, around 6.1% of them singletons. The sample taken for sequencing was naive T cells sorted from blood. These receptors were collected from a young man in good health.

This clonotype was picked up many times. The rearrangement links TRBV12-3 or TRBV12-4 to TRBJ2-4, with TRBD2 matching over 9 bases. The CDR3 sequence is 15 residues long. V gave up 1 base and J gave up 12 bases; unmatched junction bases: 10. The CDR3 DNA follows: TGTGCCAGCAGTTTAGGTCACCAGACTAGCGGAAGTCAGTACTTC. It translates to CASSLGHQTSGSQYF.

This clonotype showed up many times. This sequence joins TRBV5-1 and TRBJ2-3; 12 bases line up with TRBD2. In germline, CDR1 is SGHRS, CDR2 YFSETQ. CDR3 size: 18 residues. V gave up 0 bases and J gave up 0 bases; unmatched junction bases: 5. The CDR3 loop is CASSLVGLAGRSTDTQYF. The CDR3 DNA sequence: TGCGCCAGCAGCTTGGTTGGACTAGCGGGACGTAGCACAGATACGCAGTATTTT.

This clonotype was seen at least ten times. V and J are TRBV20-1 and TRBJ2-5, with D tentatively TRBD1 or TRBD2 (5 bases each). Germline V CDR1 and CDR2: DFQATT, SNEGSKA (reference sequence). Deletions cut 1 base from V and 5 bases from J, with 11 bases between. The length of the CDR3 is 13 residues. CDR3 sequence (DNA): TGCAGTGCTAGAGCGGGGCTCCGGGAGACCCAGTACTTC. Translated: CSARAGLRETQYF.

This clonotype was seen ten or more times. CDR3 residues: CASSYGTGDGYTF. The CDR3 nucleotides are TGTGCCAGCAGTTATGGGACAGGGGATGGCTACACCTTC. J is TRBJ1-2 and V is TRBV12-3 or TRBV12-4, with 10 bases fitting TRBD1. V lost 4 bases, J lost 6 bases, and 2 bases stayed unmatched. This CDR3 has 13 residues.

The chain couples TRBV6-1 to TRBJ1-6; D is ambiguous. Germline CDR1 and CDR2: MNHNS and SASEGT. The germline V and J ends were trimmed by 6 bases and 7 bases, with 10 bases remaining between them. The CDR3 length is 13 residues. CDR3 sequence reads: CASSQDQNSPLHF. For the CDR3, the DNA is TGTGCCAGCAGCCAAGACCAGAATTCACCCCTCCACTTT.

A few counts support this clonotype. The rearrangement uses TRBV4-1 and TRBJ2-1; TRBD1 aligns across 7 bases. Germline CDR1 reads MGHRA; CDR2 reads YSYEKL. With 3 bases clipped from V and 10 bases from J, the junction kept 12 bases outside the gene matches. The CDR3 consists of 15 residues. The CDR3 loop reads CASSHPNRGLWEQFF. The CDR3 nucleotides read TGCGCCAGCAGCCACCCAAACAGGGGTCTGTGGGAGCAGTTCTTC.

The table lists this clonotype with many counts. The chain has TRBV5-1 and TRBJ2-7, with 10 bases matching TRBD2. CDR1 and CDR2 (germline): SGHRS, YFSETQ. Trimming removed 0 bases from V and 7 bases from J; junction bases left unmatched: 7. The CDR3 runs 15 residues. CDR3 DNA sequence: TGCGCCAGCAGCTTGGTTGCTAGCGGGAGTCGGGAGCAGTACGTC. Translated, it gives CASSLVASGSREQYV.

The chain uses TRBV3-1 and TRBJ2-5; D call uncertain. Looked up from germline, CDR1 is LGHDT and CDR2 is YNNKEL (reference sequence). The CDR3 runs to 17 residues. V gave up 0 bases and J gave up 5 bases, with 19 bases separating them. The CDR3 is CASSQDLAGVGRETQYF. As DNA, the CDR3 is TGTGCCAGCAGCCAAGATCTTGCAGGAGTCGGGCGGGAGACCCAGTACTTC.

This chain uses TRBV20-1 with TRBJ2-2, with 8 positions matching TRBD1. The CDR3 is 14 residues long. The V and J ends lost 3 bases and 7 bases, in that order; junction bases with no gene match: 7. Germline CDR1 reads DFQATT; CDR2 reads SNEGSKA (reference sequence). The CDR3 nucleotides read TGCAGTGCTAGTTTGGACAGGGTCAACGGGGAGCTGTTTTTT. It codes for CSASLDRVNGELFF.

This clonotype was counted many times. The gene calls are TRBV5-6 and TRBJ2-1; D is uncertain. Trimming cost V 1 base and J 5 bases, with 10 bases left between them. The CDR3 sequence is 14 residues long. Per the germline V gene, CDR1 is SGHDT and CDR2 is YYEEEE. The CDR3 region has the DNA TGTGCCAGCAGCTTGTTCAACCTAGACAATGAGCAGTTCTTC. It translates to CASSLFNLDNEQFF. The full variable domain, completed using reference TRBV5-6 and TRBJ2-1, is DAGVTQSPTHLIKTRGQQVTLRCSPKSGHDTVSWYQQALGQGPQFIFQYYEEEERQRGNFPDRFSGHQFPNYSSELNVNALLLGDSALYLCASSLFNLDNEQFFGPGTRLTVL.

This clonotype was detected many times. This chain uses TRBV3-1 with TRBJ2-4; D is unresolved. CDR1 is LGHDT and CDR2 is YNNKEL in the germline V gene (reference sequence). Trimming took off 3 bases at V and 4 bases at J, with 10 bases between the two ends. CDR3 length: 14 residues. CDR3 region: CASSHRVTKNIQYF. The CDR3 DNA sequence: TGTGCCAGCAGCCATCGGGTCACAAAAAACATTCAGTACTTC.

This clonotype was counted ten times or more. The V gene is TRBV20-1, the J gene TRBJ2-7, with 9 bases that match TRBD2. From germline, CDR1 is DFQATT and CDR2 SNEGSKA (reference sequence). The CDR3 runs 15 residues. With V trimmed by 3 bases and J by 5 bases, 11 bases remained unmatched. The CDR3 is CSARAGLASRNEQYF. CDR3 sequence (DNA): TGCAGTGCTAGGGCCGGACTAGCGAGTAGAAACGAGCAGTACTTC.

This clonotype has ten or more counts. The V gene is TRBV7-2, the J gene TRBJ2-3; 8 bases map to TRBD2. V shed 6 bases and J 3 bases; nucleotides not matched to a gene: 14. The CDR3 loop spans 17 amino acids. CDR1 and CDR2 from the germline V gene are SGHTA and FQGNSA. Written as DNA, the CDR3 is TGTGCCAGCAGTGCTAGGACTAGCTCAATGGGTACAGATACGCAGTATTTT. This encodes CASSARTSSMGTDTQYF.

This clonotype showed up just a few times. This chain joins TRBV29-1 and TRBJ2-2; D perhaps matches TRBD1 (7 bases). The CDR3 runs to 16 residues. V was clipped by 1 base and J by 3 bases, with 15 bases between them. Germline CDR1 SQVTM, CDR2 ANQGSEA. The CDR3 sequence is CSVEGASGGYTGELFF. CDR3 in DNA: TGCAGCGTTGAAGGGGCCTCAGGGGGGTACACCGGGGAGCTGTTTTTT.

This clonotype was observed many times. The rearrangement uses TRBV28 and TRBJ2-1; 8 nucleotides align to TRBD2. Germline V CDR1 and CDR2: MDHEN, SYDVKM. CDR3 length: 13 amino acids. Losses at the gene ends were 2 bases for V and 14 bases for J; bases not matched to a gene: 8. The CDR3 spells CASSLTGTSDKFF. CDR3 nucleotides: TGTGCCAGCAGTTTAACCGGGACTAGTGATAAGTTCTTC.

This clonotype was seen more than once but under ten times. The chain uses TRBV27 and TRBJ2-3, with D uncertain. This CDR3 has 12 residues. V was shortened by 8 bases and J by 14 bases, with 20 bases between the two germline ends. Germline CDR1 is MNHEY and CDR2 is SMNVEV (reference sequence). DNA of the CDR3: TGTGCCAGCGCCAGGACCCCCCGGTATCGGTATTTT. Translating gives CASARTPRYRYF.

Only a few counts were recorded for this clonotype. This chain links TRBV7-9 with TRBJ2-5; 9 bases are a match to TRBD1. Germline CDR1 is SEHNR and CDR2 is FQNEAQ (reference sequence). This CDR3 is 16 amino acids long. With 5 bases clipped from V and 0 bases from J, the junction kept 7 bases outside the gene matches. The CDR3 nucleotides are TGTGCCAGCAGCGAAACCGGGACAGGGAACCAAGAGACCCAGTACTTC. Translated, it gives CASSETGTGNQETQYF.

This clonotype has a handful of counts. For the CDR3, the DNA is TGTGCCAGCGGTGGCGGGAGGTCAGAGACCCAGTACTTC. Translating it yields CASGGGRSETQYF. The V call is TRBV6-2 or TRBV6-3, the J call TRBJ2-5; TRBD2 aligns across 8 bases. Germline V gene lookup returns CDR1 MNHEY and CDR2 SVGEGT. The ends lost 8 bases at V and 4 bases at J; junction bases unmatched: 6. The CDR3 length is 13 residues.

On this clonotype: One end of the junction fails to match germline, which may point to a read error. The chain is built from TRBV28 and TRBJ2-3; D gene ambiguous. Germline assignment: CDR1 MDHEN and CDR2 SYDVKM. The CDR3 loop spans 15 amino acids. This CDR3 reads CASSLNGDSTDTQFF. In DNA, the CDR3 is TGTGCCAGCAGTTTAAATGGGGATAGCACAGATACGCAGTTTTTT.

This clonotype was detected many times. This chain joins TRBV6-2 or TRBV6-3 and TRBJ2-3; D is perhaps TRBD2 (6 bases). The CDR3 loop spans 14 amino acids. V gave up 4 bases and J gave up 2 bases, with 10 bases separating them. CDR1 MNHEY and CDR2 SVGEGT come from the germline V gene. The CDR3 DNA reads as TGTGCCAGCAGTTCCGGGACTCCCACAGATACGCAGTATTTT. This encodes CASSSGTPTDTQYF.

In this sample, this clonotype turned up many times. This CDR3 is CASSLGGLANEQFF. The DNA for the CDR3 is TGTGCCAGCAGCTTAGGGGGACTAGCGAATGAGCAGTTCTTC. The chain combines TRBV11-3 with TRBJ2-1; 10 bases align to TRBD2. V lost 1 base, J lost 7 bases, and 1 base stayed unmatched. Germline CDR1 SGHNT, CDR2 YENEEA. The CDR3 runs 14 residues. Full variable domain (remainder filled in from reference TRBV11-3 and TRBJ2-1): EAGVVQSPRYKIIEKKQPVAFWCNPISGHNTLYWYLQNLGQGPELLIRYENEEAVDDSQLPKDRFSAERLKGVDSTLKIQPAELGDSAVYLCASSLGGLANEQFFGPGTRLTVL.

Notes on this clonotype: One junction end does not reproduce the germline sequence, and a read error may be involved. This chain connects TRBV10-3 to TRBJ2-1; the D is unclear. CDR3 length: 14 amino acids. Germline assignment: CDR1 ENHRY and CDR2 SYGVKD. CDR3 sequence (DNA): TGTGCCACCAGTACCGGGCCACCATACAATGAGCAGTTCTTC. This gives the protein CATSTGPPYNEQFF.

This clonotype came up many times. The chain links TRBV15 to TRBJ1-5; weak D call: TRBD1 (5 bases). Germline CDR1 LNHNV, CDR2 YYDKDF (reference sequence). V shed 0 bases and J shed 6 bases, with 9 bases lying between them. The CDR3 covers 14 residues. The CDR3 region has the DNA TGTGCCACCAGCAGAGATGGGGGGGGTCAGCCCCAGCATTTT. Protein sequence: CATSRDGGGQPQHF.

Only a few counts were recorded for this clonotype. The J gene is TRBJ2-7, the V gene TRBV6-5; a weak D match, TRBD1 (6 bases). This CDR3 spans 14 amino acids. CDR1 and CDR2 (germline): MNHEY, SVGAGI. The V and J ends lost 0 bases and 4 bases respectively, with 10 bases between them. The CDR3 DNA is TGTGCCAGCAGTTACTCGGGCAGGGGTTACGAGCAGTACGTC. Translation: CASSYSGRGYEQYV.

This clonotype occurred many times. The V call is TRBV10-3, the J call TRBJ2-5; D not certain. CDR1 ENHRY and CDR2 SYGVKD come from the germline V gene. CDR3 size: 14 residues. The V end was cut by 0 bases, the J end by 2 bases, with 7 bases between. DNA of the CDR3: TGTGCCATCAGTGAGTCTTCCGGACAAGAGACCCAGTACTTC. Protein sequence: CAISESSGQETQYF.

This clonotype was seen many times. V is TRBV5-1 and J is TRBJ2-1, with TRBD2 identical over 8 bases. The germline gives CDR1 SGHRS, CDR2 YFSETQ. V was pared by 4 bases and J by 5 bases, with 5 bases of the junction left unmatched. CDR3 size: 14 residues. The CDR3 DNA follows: TGCGCCAGCAGCACACGGACTAGCCACAATGAGCAGTTCTTC. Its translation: CASSTRTSHNEQFF. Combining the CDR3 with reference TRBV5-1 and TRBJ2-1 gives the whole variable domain KAGVTQTPRYLIKTRGQQVTLSCSPISGHRSVSWYQQTPGQGLQFLFEYFSETQRNKGNFPGRFSGRQFSNSRSEMNVSTLELGDSALYLCASSTRTSHNEQFFGPGTRLTVL.

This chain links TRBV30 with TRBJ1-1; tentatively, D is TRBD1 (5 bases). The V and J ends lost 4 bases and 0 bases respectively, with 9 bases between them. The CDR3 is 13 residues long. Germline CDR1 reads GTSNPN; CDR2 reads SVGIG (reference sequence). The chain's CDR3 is CAWTRQMNTEAFF. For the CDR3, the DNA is TGTGCCTGGACCCGACAGATGAACACTGAAGCTTTCTTT.